Below, 32 T cell receptor beta chains from the same sample are listed, as sequenced in a study of T cells in Graves' hyperthyroidism and ophthalmopathy. Regions amplified from RNA transcripts were the TCR beta CDR3 regions. First-round RT-PCR with HTBI primers amplified the TCR CDR3 region. TCRdb processed the multiplex PCR reads anew with MiXCR; each CDR3 protein has one entry. The sample contains under 65,000 distinct CDR3 sequences, approximately 53% of which appear only once. Sequencing was performed on blood. These receptors came from a woman aged 60-75 years with Graves' ophthalmopathy.

This clonotype was picked up many times. This chain joins TRBV7-9 and TRBJ1-1; D unresolved. The CDR3 is 12 residues long. The germline V and J ends were trimmed by 6 bases and 10 bases, with 15 bases remaining between them. Germline V gene data show CDR1 as SEHNR and CDR2 as FQNEAQ (reference sequence). The DNA for the CDR3 is TGTGCCAGCAGATCCGACGAGTCTCGAGCTTTCTTT. Translated: CASRSDESRAFF.

By its share, this clonotype is medium-sized. V and J are TRBV20-1 and TRBJ1-3; no clear D gene. The V end lost 4 bases, the J end lost 4 bases, and 5 bases lay between the germline ends. Looked up from germline, CDR1 is DFQATT and CDR2 is SNEGSKA (reference sequence). CDR3 length: 11 amino acids. DNA of the CDR3: TGCAGTGCTATGGACGGAAACACCATATATTTT. Its translation: CSAMDGNTIYF.

In its sample, this clonotype was seen many times. The chain carries TRBV20-1 and TRBJ1-2; D not certain. Germline loops: CDR1 DFQATT, CDR2 SNEGSKA (reference sequence). Trimming left V 2 bases short and J 2 bases short, with 15 bases between. This CDR3 comprises 15 residues. CDR3 sequence: CSARSEQVTNYGYTF. In DNA form, the CDR3 reads TGCAGTGCTAGATCCGAGCAGGTGACGAACTATGGCTACACCTTC.

The rearrangement uses TRBV2 and TRBJ1-2, with TRBD1 matching 7 bases. Per germline, CDR1 SNHLY and CDR2 FYNNEI. The CDR3 runs to 12 residues. The ends lost 8 bases at V and 7 bases at J; junction bases unmatched: 7. Written as DNA, the CDR3 is TGTGCCAGCTCGCAGGGGGAGTCTGGCTACACCTTC. Protein product: CASSQGESGYTF.

Remarks on this clonotype: The junction shows a germline mismatch at one end, possibly a read error. The V gene is TRBV5-1, the J gene TRBJ2-1, with TRBD1 identical over 7 bases. CDR3 length equals 15 residues. Looked up from germline, CDR1 is SGHRS and CDR2 is YFSETQ. The CDR3 coding sequence is TGCGCCAGCAGCTCCGGGACAGCGCTTGGCGATGAGCAGCTCTTC. It translates to CASSSGTALGDEQLF.

A single count supports this clonotype. The CDR3, as DNA: TGCGCCAGCGCCGGGACAGGGACGGATGGCTACACCTTC. Translated, it gives CASAGTGTDGYTF. The chain carries TRBV5-1 and TRBJ1-2, with TRBD1 identical over 9 bases. V shed 7 bases, J shed 6 bases, and the junction held 7 bases outside the gene matches. This CDR3 contains 13 residues. Per the germline V gene, CDR1 is SGHRS and CDR2 is YFSETQ.

V is TRBV12-5 and J is TRBJ1-4; D call uncertain. V gave up 3 bases and J gave up 7 bases, with 15 bases separating them. The CDR3 loop spans 15 amino acids. The germline V gene encodes CDR1 LGHNT and CDR2 FRNRAP. The chain's CDR3 is CASGFSGDPSEKLFF. CDR3 in DNA: TGTGCTAGTGGTTTCAGTGGGGATCCTAGTGAAAAACTGTTTTTT.

V gene TRBV7-6 combines with J gene TRBJ1-2; D remains ambiguous. This CDR3 has 11 amino acids. V was pared by 6 bases and J by 12 bases, with 14 bases between. Germline V lookup: CDR1 SGHVS, CDR2 FNYEAQ. CDR3 loop: CASRPGSGNTF. The CDR3 DNA follows: TGTGCCAGCAGACCGGGCTCTGGAAACACCTTC.

On this clonotype itself: Relative to the germline gene, one junction end is altered; a read error may explain this. The V and J genes are TRBV5-6 and TRBJ2-3, with TRBD2 identical over 7 bases. Germline V gene lookup returns CDR1 SGHDT and CDR2 YYEEEE. This CDR3 contains 16 residues. The CDR3 loop reads CASRLEPSGYTDTQYF. The DNA for the CDR3 is TGTGCCAGCAGATTGGAACCTAGCGGATACACAGATACGCAGTATTTT.

This clonotype was counted ten times or more. The V and J genes are TRBV29-1 and TRBJ2-7, with D perhaps TRBD2 (6 bases). Between the trimmed V and J ends, which lost 1 base and 2 bases, there was a span of 12 bases. CDR1 SQVTM and CDR2 ANQGSEA come from the germline V gene. The CDR3 consists of 14 residues. CDR3 bases: TGCAGCGTTGAAGTACCGCGGGGAACCTACGAGCAGTACTTC. It yields the protein CSVEVPRGTYEQYF.

V gene TRBV7-9 combines with J gene TRBJ2-7, with D tentatively TRBD2 (6 bases). Germline V gives CDR1 SEHNR, CDR2 FQNEAQ (reference sequence). This CDR3 has 14 residues. V shed 4 bases and J shed 2 bases, with 12 bases lying between them. CDR3: CASSSRDWPYEQYF. Written as DNA, the CDR3 is TGTGCCAGCAGCTCCAGGGACTGGCCCTACGAGCAGTACTTC. Supplemented by reference TRBV7-9 and TRBJ2-7, the full variable domain reads DTGVSQNPRHKITKRGQNVTFRCDPISEHNRLYWYRQTLGQGPEFLTYFQNEAQLEKSRLLSDRFSAERPKGSFSTLEIQRTEQGDSAMYLCASSSRDWPYEQYFGPGTRLTVT.

V and J are TRBV20-1 and TRBJ2-7, with D perhaps TRBD2 (6 bases). The germline V gene encodes CDR1 DFQATT and CDR2 SNEGSKA (reference sequence). The CDR3 has 16 amino acids. Trimming stripped 8 bases from V and 0 bases from J, with 23 bases between. The chain's CDR3 is CSLGLASSISSYEQYF. DNA for the CDR3: TGCAGTTTGGGGCTAGCGAGTTCCATCAGCTCCTACGAGCAGTACTTC.

This clonotype was counted ten times or more. A much larger clone is a single base away; this may be a read error. The rearrangement uses TRBV2 and TRBJ2-7; 8 bases agree with TRBD1. The CDR3 contains 13 residues. Per the germline V gene, CDR1 is SNHLY and CDR2 is FYNNEI. V was pared by 8 bases and J by 7 bases, with 10 bases of the junction left unmatched. The CDR3 DNA follows: TGTGCCAGCGGTTTAACAGGGGGAAGGGAGCAGTACTTC. Its protein product is CASGLTGGREQYF. The entire variable domain, with the rest obtained from reference TRBV2 and TRBJ2-7, is as follows: EPEVTQTPSHQVTQMGQEVILRCVPISNHLYFYWYRQILGQKVEFLVSFYNNEISEKSEIFDDQFSVERPDGSNFTLKIRSTKLEDSAMYFCASGLTGGREQYFGPGTRLTVT.

Worth noting for this clonotype: A junction end diverges from the germline sequence, so it may reflect a read error. J is TRBJ2-1 and V is TRBV5-1; D unclear. This CDR3 contains 11 residues. CDR1 and CDR2 from the germline V gene are SGHRS and YFSETQ. The chain's CDR3 is CASSMGNVQFF. The CDR3 nucleotides read TGCGCCAGCAGCATGGGCAATGTGCAGTTCTTC.

V is TRBV29-1 and J is TRBJ2-3, with D maybe TRBD1 (6 bases). The CDR3 contains 12 residues. Deletions cut 8 bases from V and 2 bases from J, with 11 bases between. CDR1 SQVTM and CDR2 ANQGSEA come from the germline V gene. CDR3 coding DNA: TGCAGCCAAGGGGACAACACAGATACGCAGTATTTT. Translation: CSQGDNTDTQYF.

There are many counts of this clonotype. The chain couples TRBV10-3 to TRBJ1-4, with D unresolved. Germline V gene sequence: CDR1 ENHRY, CDR2 SYGVKD. CDR3 size: 18 residues. The V gene lost 0 bases and the J gene lost 0 bases, with 14 bases spanning the gap. The CDR3 region is CAISESFRTSATNEKLFF. The CDR3 DNA is TGTGCCATCAGTGAGTCGTTCAGAACCTCTGCAACTAATGAAAAACTGTTTTTT.

Many counts were recorded for this clonotype. The V and J genes are TRBV11-2 and TRBJ1-1; 7 nucleotides agree with TRBD1. Germline assignment: CDR1 SGHAT and CDR2 FQNNGV. This CDR3 contains 15 residues. V lost 2 bases to trimming and J lost 0 bases; unmatched junction nucleotides: 3. The CDR3 DNA sequence: TGTGCCAGCAGCTTAAACAGGGGAATGAACACTGAAGCTTTCTTT. Its translation is CASSLNRGMNTEAFF.

This clonotype was counted ten times or more. The chain combines TRBV3-2 with TRBJ2-1. TRBV3-2 is given as a pseudogene. There are 15 residues in the CDR3. CDR3 DNA: TGTGCCAGCAGCCGATGTATGAGCTCCTACAATGAGCAGTTCTTC. Its protein is CASSRCMSSYNEQFF.

The chain has TRBV5-1 and TRBJ1-1; maybe TRBD1 (5 bases). V lost 0 bases and J lost 5, with 17 bases in between. This CDR3 spans 16 amino acids. Germline V gene data show CDR1 as SGHRS and CDR2 as YFSETQ. CDR3 DNA: TGCGCCAGCAGCTTGGCCAGTATGACGGGGGGGACTGAAGCTTTCTTT. Its protein is CASSLASMTGGTEAFF.

This rearrangement joins TRBV19 to TRBJ1-6; tentatively, D is TRBD1 (5 bases). Germline CDR1 reads LNHDA; CDR2 reads SQIVND (reference sequence). Trimming pared 3 bases from V and 17 bases from J, leaving 14 bases between. The CDR3 is 12 residues long. CDR3: CASSIARGSIHF. CDR3 in DNA: TGTGCCAGTAGTATCGCCCGGGGGTCGATCCACTTT.

This clonotype was observed many times. This rearrangement joins TRBV6-1 to TRBJ2-7; 12 nucleotides agree with TRBD1. V lost 4 bases and J lost 3; bases outside the gene matches: 4. The CDR3 runs to 15 residues. Germline values: CDR1 MNHNS, CDR2 SASEGT. CDR3 DNA sequence: TGTGCCAGCAGTGTGGGACAGGGGGCCGTCTACGAGCAGTACTTC. Translation: CASSVGQGAVYEQYF.

Only one count was recorded for this clonotype. The germline gene is not matched at one end of the junction; a read error may be the cause. J is TRBJ2-2 and V is TRBV28; D may correspond to TRBD1 or TRBD2 (5 bases each). Germline assignment: CDR1 MDHEN and CDR2 SYDVKM. CDR3 size: 14 residues. CDR3 region: CAIRGPGDTGELLF. The CDR3 DNA follows: TGTGCCATTCGGGGACCGGGCGACACCGGGGAGCTGCTTTTT. The whole variable domain, remainder taken from reference TRBV28 and TRBJ2-2, is DVKVTQSSRYLVKRTGEKVFLECVQDMDHENMFWYRQDPGLGLRLIYFSYDVKMKEKGDIPEGYSVSREKKERFSLILESASTNQTSMYLCAIRGPGDTGELLFGEGSRLTVL.

This clonotype was seen repeatedly, ten times or more. The chain carries TRBV3-1 and TRBJ2-7, with 11 bases matching TRBD1. After removal of 1 base from V and 3 bases from J, the junction contained 2 bases not matched to a gene. Looked up from germline, CDR1 is LGHDT and CDR2 is YNNKEL (reference sequence). This CDR3 has 15 amino acids. The CDR3 nucleotides read TGTGCCAGCAGCCAAGGGACAGGGGGCTTCTACGAGCAGTACTTC. This encodes CASSQGTGGFYEQYF.

This clonotype was seen at least ten times. V is TRBV20-1 and J is TRBJ2-7, with no clear D. Trimming removed 4 bases at V and 2 bases at J, with 12 bases between. CDR3 length equals 13 residues. CDR1 is DFQATT and CDR2 is SNEGSKA in the germline V gene (reference sequence). The CDR3, as DNA: TGCAGTGCTATGGACCCACTCCCCTACGAGCAGTACTTC. Translating gives CSAMDPLPYEQYF.

The chain combines TRBV12-5 with TRBJ1-6, with unresolved D. V lost 3 bases, J lost 12 bases, and 0 bases lay in between. CDR1 is LGHNT and CDR2 is FRNRAP in the germline V gene. There are 9 residues in the CDR3. The CDR3 sequence: CASGLPLHF. DNA for the CDR3: TGTGCTAGTGGTTTACCCCTCCACTTT.

The V gene is TRBV6-4, the J gene TRBJ2-3; D is perhaps TRBD1 or TRBD2 (5 bases each). V was cut by 6 bases and J by 3 bases, with 13 bases left in between. This CDR3 is 14 amino acids long. CDR1 and CDR2 (germline): MRHNA, SNTAGT. The CDR3 is CASSPRWGTDTQYF. The CDR3 DNA reads as TGTGCCAGCAGCCCCAGGTGGGGGACAGATACGCAGTATTTT.

This clonotype is labeled as medium-sized. The V and J genes are TRBV2 and TRBJ1-6; 7 positions match TRBD1. CDR1 is SNHLY, CDR2 FYNNEI, per germline. Trimming took 8 bases from V and 5 from J; bases not matched to a gene: 3. This CDR3 has 13 residues. This CDR3 is CASHRGNNSPLHF. The CDR3 DNA is TGTGCCAGCCACAGGGGTAATAATTCACCCCTCCACTTT.

In its sample, this clonotype was seen many times. J is TRBJ1-1 and V is TRBV6-5; D not certain. This CDR3 region has 16 residues. V lost 0 bases to trimming and J lost 1 base, with 12 bases between them. Germline V CDR1 and CDR2: MNHEY, SVGAGI. The CDR3 region is CASSYSMRGANTEAFF. The CDR3 DNA reads as TGTGCCAGCAGTTACTCTATGCGGGGTGCGAACACTGAAGCTTTCTTT.

Regarding this clonotype: One junction end does not reproduce the germline sequence, and a read error may be involved. The V and J genes are TRBV6-5 and TRBJ1-1; D not certain. Germline loops: CDR1 MNHEY, CDR2 SVGAGI. CDR3 length: 13 residues. The CDR3 is CACSLSLNTEAFF. The CDR3 coding sequence is TGCGCCTGCAGCCTATCGCTGAACACTGAAGCTTTCTTT.

The V gene is TRBV7-9, the J gene TRBJ2-1; 9 bases map to TRBD2. This CDR3 contains 15 residues. Germline CDR1 is SEHNR and CDR2 is FQNEAQ (reference sequence). With 7 bases clipped from V and 3 bases from J, the junction kept 7 bases outside the gene matches. CDR3 sequence: CASTGGAGGYNEQFF. CDR3 DNA: TGTGCCAGCACCGGTGGAGCGGGAGGCTACAATGAGCAGTTCTTC. Full variable domain (missing parts from reference TRBV7-9 and TRBJ2-1): DTGVSQNPRHKITKRGQNVTFRCDPISEHNRLYWYRQTLGQGPEFLTYFQNEAQLEKSRLLSDRFSAERPKGSFSTLEIQRTEQGDSAMYLCASTGGAGGYNEQFFGPGTRLTVL.

This clonotype was counted many times. The junction departs from the called germline gene at one end, perhaps through a read error. This chain links TRBV11-1 with TRBJ2-5; tentatively, D is TRBD2 (5 bases). This CDR3 region has 14 residues. Per germline, CDR1 SGHAT and CDR2 FQDESV (reference sequence). DNA for the CDR3: TGTGCCGGCAGCCCCGAGACGGGGCAAGAGACCCAGTACTTC. Amino acid sequence: CAGSPETGQETQYF.

Many counts were recorded for this clonotype. CDR3 sequence reads: CASSLEGGTTPSSYNEQFF. DNA of the CDR3: TGCGCCAGCAGCTTGGAGGGCGGGACTACTCCGAGCTCCTACAATGAGCAGTTCTTC. This rearrangement joins TRBV5-1 to TRBJ2-1; the match to TRBD2 covers 7 bases. The CDR3 has 19 amino acids. V lost 0 bases to trimming and J lost 0 bases; unmatched junction nucleotides: 12. The germline gives CDR1 SGHRS, CDR2 YFSETQ.